Following are 3 T cell receptor beta chains from one sample sequenced in a study of beta chain features in type 1 diabetes. The study reverse transcribed the entire isolated RNA, so it sequenced expressed TCRB transcripts. The assay was immunoSEQ multiplex PCR, and TCRdb's table has in-frame clones only and misses some. The data contain about 410,000 clones, about 15% of them singletons. Sequencing used naive CD4+ T cells from blood. All receptors come from a man aged 25 to 45 in good health.

The sample holds a few counts of this clone. The rearrangement uses TRBV5-1 and TRBJ1-1, with D maybe TRBD1 (5 bases). V was shortened by 6 bases and J by 5 bases, with 8 bases between the two germline ends. CDR1 and CDR2 from the germline V gene are SGHRS and YFSETQ. The CDR3 spans 11 residues. Written as DNA, the CDR3 is TGCGCCAGCACAGGGAATACTGAAGCTTTCTTT. Translated, it gives CASTGNTEAFF.

The chain has TRBV25-1 and TRBJ1-5, with D possibly TRBD1 on 5 matching bases. V lost 4 bases and J 2 bases, leaving 9 bases between the germline ends. The CDR3 runs to 14 residues. The germline V gene encodes CDR1 MGHDK and CDR2 SYGVNS. Here the CDR3 reads CASSAGRGNQPQHF. CDR3 DNA: TGTGCCAGCAGTGCTGGCAGGGGCAATCAGCCCCAGCATTTT.

The chain carries TRBV9 and TRBJ2-2; D not certain. The CDR3 consists of 16 residues. V gave up 0 bases and J gave up 3 bases, with 12 bases separating them. CDR1 is SGDLS, CDR2 YYNGEE, per germline. The CDR3 DNA follows: TGTGCCAGCAGCGTAGGAGTACGTGCTGACACCGGGGAGCTGTTTTTT. Protein product: CASSVGVRADTGELFF.